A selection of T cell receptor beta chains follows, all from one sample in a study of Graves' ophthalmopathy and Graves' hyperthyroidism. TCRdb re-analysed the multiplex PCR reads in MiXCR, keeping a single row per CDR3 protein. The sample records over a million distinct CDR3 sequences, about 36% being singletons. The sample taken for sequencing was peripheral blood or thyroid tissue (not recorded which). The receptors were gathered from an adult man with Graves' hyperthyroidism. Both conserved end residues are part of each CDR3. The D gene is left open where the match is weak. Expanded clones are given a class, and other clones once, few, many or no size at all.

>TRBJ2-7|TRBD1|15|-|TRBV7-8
TGTGCCAGCAGCTTACTGGACAGGGGAGCCTACGAGCAGTGCTTC
CASSLLDRGAYEQCF
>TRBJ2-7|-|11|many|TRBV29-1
TGCAGCGCCGGACTCTCCTACGAGCAGTACTTC
CSAGLSYEQYF
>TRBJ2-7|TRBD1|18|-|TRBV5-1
TGCGCCAGCAGCGGCGGGACAGGGTCCCCCCTGGGACGGAGCGAGCAGTACTTC
CASSGGTGSPLGRSEQYF
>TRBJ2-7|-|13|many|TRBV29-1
TGCAGCGTTGAGTCTCAGGGCCCCTACGAGCAGTACTTC
CSVESQGPYEQYF
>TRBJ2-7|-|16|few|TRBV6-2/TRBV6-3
TGTGCCAGCAGTTACTCGATCACGGGAGCTATCTACGAGCAGTACTTC
CASSYSITGAIYEQYF
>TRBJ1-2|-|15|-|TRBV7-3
TGTGCCAGCAGCCCACGTCCCGGGGCTAACTATGGCTACACCTTC
CASSPRPGANYGYTF
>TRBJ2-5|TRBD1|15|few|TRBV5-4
TGTGCCAGCAGCCGAAAGACAGGGTTTTTCGAGACCCAGTACTTC
CASSRKTGFFETQYF
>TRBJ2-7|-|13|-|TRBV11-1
TGTGCCAGCAGAGAACTAGCCGGCTACGAGCAGTACTTC
CASRELAGYEQYF
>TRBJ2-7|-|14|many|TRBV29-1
TGCAGCGTGAGTTGGGACACTCGCTCCTACGAGCAGTACTTC
CSVSWDTRSYEQYF
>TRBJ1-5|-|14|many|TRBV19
TGTGCCACCCGTTTGACAGACCGCAATCAGCCCCAGCATTTT
CATRLTDRNQPQHF
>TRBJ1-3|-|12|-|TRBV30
TGTGCCTGGACATCCTCTGGAAACACCATATATTTT
CAWTSSGNTIYF
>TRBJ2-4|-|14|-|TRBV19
TGTGCCAGTAGTTACACAGTAGCCAAAAACATTCAGTACTTC
CASSYTVAKNIQYF
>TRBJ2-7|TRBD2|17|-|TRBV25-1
TGTGCCAGCAGTGATTGGGCTAGCGGGTGGGGGTCCTACGAGCAGTACTTC
CASSDWASGWGSYEQYF
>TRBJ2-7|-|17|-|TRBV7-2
TGTGCCAGCAGCCGTAGAGGGGGCGGGAGTAACTCCTACGAGCAGTACTTC
CASSRRGGGSNSYEQYF
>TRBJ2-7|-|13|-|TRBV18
TGTGCCAGCTCACCGTCGGCAATGGGCGAGCAGTACTTC
CASSPSAMGEQYF
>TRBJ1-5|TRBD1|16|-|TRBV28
TGTGCCAGCAGTCCACAGACAGGGCATAGCAATCAGCCCCAGCATTTT
CASSPQTGHSNQPQHF
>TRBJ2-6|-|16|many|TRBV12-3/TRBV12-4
TGTGCCAGCAGCAAAGGGGCGGGCTCCGGGGCCAACGTCCTGACTTTC
CASSKGAGSGANVLTF
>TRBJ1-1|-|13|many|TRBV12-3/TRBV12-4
TGTGCCAGCGACACCGAGGGCGCGGCTGAAGCTTTCTTT
CASDTEGAAEAFF
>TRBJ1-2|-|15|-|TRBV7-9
TGTGCCAGCAGCCCGGGGGGAGCCGGCTACTATGGCTACACCTTC
CASSPGGAGYYGYTF
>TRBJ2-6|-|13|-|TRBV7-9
TGTGCCAGCCGGATGGACGGGGCCAACGTCCTGACTTTC
CASRMDGANVLTF
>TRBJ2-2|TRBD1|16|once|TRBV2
TGTGCCAGCAGGGGAGGGACAGGGATGAACACCGGGGAGCTGTTTTTT
CASRGGTGMNTGELFF
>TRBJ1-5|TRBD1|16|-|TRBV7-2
TGTGCCAGCAGTACGACCGGACAGGGGGCGGGACAGCCCCAGCATTTT
CASSTTGQGAGQPQHF
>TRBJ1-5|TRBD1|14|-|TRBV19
TGTGCCAGTAGTAGGCTCAGGGGGGGGCAGCCCCAGCATTTT
CASSRLRGGQPQHF
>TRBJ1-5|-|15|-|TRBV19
TGTGCCAGTAGTATGGGGGGGAGAGGCATACAGCCCCAGCATTTT
CASSMGGRGIQPQHF
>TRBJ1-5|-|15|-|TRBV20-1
TGCAGTGCTAGTATTCCGGGGGCAAGCAATCAGTCCCAGCATTTT
CSASIPGASNQSQHF
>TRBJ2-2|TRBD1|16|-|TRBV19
TGTGCCAGTAAGGCCCCACAGGGGGCCAACACCGGGGAGCTGTTTTTT
CASKAPQGANTGELFF
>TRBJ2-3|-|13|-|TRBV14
TGTGCCAGCAGCCCCAGGATAACAGATACGCAGTATTTT
CASSPRITDTQYF
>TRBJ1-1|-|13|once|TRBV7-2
TGTGCTACCCCCTCAGGAAGGGCCACTGAAGCTTTCTTT
CATPSGRATEAFF